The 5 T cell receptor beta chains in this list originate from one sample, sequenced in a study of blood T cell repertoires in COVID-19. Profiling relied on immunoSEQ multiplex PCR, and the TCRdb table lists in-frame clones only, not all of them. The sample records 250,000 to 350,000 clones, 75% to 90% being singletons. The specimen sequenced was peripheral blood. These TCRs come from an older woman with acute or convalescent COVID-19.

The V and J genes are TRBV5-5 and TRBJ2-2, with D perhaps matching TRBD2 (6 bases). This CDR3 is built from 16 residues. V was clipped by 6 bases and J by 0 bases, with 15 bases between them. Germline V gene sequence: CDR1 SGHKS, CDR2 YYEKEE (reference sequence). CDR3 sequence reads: CASTTPGLPNTGELFF. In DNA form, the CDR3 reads TGTGCCAGCACAACTCCGGGACTTCCGAACACCGGGGAGCTGTTTTTT.

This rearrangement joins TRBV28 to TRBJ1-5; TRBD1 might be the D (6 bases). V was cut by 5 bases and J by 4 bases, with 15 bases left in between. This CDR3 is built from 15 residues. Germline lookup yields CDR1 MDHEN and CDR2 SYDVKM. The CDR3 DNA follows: TGTGCCAGCAGTCCCTCGGAGGGGGGGAATCAGCCCCAGCATTTT. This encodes CASSPSEGGNQPQHF. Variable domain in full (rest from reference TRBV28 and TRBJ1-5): DVKVTQSSRYLVKRTGEKVFLECVQDMDHENMFWYRQDPGLGLRLIYFSYDVKMKEKGDIPEGYSVSREKKERFSLILESASTNQTSMYLCASSPSEGGNQPQHFGDGTRLSIL.

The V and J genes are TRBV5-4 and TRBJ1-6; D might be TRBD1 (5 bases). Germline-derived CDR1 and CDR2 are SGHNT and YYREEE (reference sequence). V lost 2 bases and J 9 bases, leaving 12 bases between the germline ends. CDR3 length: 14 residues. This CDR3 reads CASSFQDKSSPLHF. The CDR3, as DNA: TGTGCCAGCAGCTTTCAGGACAAATCTTCACCCCTCCACTTT.

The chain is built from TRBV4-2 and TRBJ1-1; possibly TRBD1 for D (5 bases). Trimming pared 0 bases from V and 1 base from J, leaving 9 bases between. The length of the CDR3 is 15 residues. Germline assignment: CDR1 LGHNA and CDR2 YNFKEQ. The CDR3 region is CASSQEAQENTEAFF. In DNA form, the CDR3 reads TGTGCCAGCAGCCAAGAGGCACAGGAGAACACTGAAGCTTTCTTT.

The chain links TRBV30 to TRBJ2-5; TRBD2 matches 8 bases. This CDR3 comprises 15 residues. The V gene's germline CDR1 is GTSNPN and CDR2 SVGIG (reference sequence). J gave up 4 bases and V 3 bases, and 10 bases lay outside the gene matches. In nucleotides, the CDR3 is TGTGCCTGGAGCAGAGGGGCGGGAGGAATAGAGACCCAGTACTTC. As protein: CAWSRGAGGIETQYF.